What follows are 14 T cell receptor beta chains derived from one specimen sequenced in a study of CD8+CD57+ T cells in acquired aplastic anemia (dated 2018 in TCRdb). These reads were obtained on an Illumina HiSeq 2000. Genomic DNA served as template for TCR beta VDJ combination and CDR3 sequence profiling. TCRdb reworked the public reads: Q25 trimming with fastp, MiXCR clone assembly, productive beta chains retained. Duplicate CDR3 protein sequences are folded into a single record with the most common DNA and genes. The sample includes under 250,000 distinct CDR3 sequences, with approximately 35% observed a single time. The ten largest clones represent roughly 1.1% of the sample. The source material was sorted CD4+, CD8+, or CD8+CD57+ T cells (not recorded which) from PBMCs. The receptors shown here come from a human donor in good health, serving as a control.

Ten or more counts support this clonotype. CDR3 residues: CSAREAAANYGYTF. The CDR3 region has the DNA TGCAGTGCTAGAGAGGCCGCAGCTAACTATGGCTACACCTTC. The chain employs TRBV20-1 and TRBJ1-2; D is ambiguous. The V gene's germline CDR1 is DFQATT and CDR2 SNEGSKA (reference sequence). CDR3 size: 14 residues. Between the trimmed V and J ends, which lost 0 bases and 0 bases, there was a span of 8 bases.

This clonotype was counted only a few times. The V call is TRBV6-1, the J call TRBJ1-1, with 8 bases fitting TRBD1. Germline values: CDR1 MNHNS, CDR2 SASEGT. CDR3 length: 14 amino acids. J was trimmed by 5 bases and V by 6 bases; bases with no gene match: 8. The CDR3 loop reads CASRDRAEQTEAFF. DNA for the CDR3: TGTGCCAGCAGGGACAGGGCCGAACAAACTGAAGCTTTCTTT.

This clonotype was seen ten or more times. The chain links TRBV20-1 to TRBJ2-1; D might be TRBD1 (6 bases). Between the trimmed V and J ends, which lost 1 base and 4 bases, there was a span of 11 bases. Germline lookup yields CDR1 DFQATT and CDR2 SNEGSKA (reference sequence). The CDR3 is 14 residues long. DNA of the CDR3: TGCAGTGCTAGAGGACAGACAGGATACAATGAGCAGTTCTTC. Translating it yields CSARGQTGYNEQFF.

This clonotype has at least ten counts. The genes are TRBV7-6 and TRBJ2-3; D is undetermined. V dropped 5 bases and J dropped 3 bases, with 6 bases sitting between them. CDR1 and CDR2 (germline): SGHVS, FNYEAQ. The CDR3 runs to 12 residues. CDR3 in amino acids: CASSALTDTQYF. In nucleotides, the CDR3 is TGTGCCAGCAGCGCGTTAACAGATACGCAGTATTTT.

The V gene is TRBV7-2, the J gene TRBJ2-2, with a weak D call TRBD1 (5 bases). Germline-derived CDR1 and CDR2 are SGHTA and FQGNSA. V lost 6 bases to trimming and J lost 8 bases, with 16 bases between them. The CDR3 is made up of 14 amino acids. The CDR3 DNA follows: TGTGCCAGCAGTCAGGGCCCCGCCCGGGGGGAGCTGTTTTTT. This gives the protein CASSQGPARGELFF.

This clonotype was picked up many times. The chain has TRBV7-2 and TRBJ1-1; D not certain. CDR1 is SGHTA and CDR2 is FQGNSA in the germline V gene. V lost 4 bases, J lost 1 base, and 7 bases lay in between. CDR3 length: 13 residues. Written as DNA, the CDR3 is TGTGCCAGCAGCTCTCAGACGAACACTGAAGCTTTCTTT. Protein sequence: CASSSQTNTEAFF.

The V and J genes are TRBV19 and TRBJ1-1; D is possibly TRBD1 (5 bases). V lost 5 bases and J 6 bases, leaving 13 bases between the germline ends. Looked up from germline, CDR1 is LNHDA and CDR2 is SQIVND (reference sequence). There are 13 residues in the CDR3. Here the CDR3 DNA reads TGTGCCAGTAGTGGGGGGGTAATCCCTGAAGCTTTCTTT. The encoded protein is CASSGGVIPEAFF.

The genes are TRBV5-6 and TRBJ1-1; D call uncertain. This CDR3 comprises 14 residues. Germline lookup yields CDR1 SGHDT and CDR2 YYEEEE. V lost 6 bases to trimming and J lost 0 bases, with 12 bases between them. The CDR3 DNA sequence: TGTGCCAGCATTAGAACGTCACTGAACACTGAAGCTTTCTTT. This codes for CASIRTSLNTEAFF.

This clonotype was seen a handful of times. The chain combines TRBV3-1 with TRBJ1-2, with no clear D. CDR1 LGHDT and CDR2 YNNKEL come from the germline V gene (reference sequence). Trimming took off 0 bases at V and 4 bases at J, with 9 bases between the two ends. The CDR3 runs 14 residues. In DNA form, the CDR3 reads TGTGCCAGCAGCCAAGAAATAGGACCCTATGGCTACACCTTC. Translation: CASSQEIGPYGYTF.

The table lists this clonotype with many counts. The gene calls are TRBV10-1 and TRBJ2-7; 8 nucleotides match TRBD1. The CDR3 is 13 amino acids. Trimming at V came to 7 bases and at J to 1 base, leaving 3 bases not matched to a gene. Germline V lookup: CDR1 WNHNN, CDR2 SYGVQD (reference sequence). The CDR3 is CASNGQGSYEQYF. Here the CDR3 DNA reads TGCGCCAGCAATGGACAGGGTTCCTACGAGCAGTACTTC.

This clonotype was found a few times. The rearrangement links TRBV27 to TRBJ1-2; TRBD1 matches 8 bases. Germline CDR1 MNHEY, CDR2 SMNVEV (reference sequence). The junction had 5 bases not matched to a gene; V was cut back by 0 bases and J by 8 bases. This CDR3 is 14 amino acids long. The CDR3 sequence: CASSLSGQGAGYTF. The CDR3 coding sequence is TGTGCCAGCAGTTTATCCGGACAGGGAGCGGGCTACACCTTC.

The genes are TRBV19 and TRBJ2-7, with TRBD1 matching over 8 bases. Germline assignment: CDR1 LNHDA and CDR2 SQIVND (reference sequence). The CDR3 has 15 residues. J lost 2 bases, V lost 6 bases, and 9 bases had no gene match. The CDR3 reads CASSPGQGATYEQYF. The CDR3 DNA follows: TGTGCCAGTAGCCCAGGGCAGGGGGCAACCTACGAGCAGTACTTC.

The chain couples TRBV7-3 to TRBJ2-7, with no clear D. The length of the CDR3 is 13 residues. The germline CDR1 and CDR2 sequences are SGHTA and FQGTGA. The germline V and J ends were trimmed by 0 bases and 6 bases, with 9 bases remaining between them. In nucleotides, the CDR3 is TGTGCCAGCAGCTTAACGGGTGTCGGCGAGCAGTACTTC. Its protein is CASSLTGVGEQYF. Looking up the rest from reference TRBV7-3 and TRBJ2-7 gives the full variable domain: GAGVSQTPSNKVTEKGKYVELRCDPISGHTALYWYRQSLGQGPEFLIYFQGTGAADDSGLPNDRFFAVRPEGSVSTLKIQRTERGDSAVYLCASSLTGVGEQYFGPGTRLTVT.

This clonotype showed up just a few times. The rearrangement joins TRBV6-6 to TRBJ1-2, with unresolved D. The CDR3 extends over 15 amino acids. V was clipped by 2 bases and J by 3 bases, with 13 bases between them. Per germline, CDR1 MNHNY and CDR2 SVGAGI (reference sequence). CDR3 in DNA: TGTGCCAGCAGTTACGGCGGCTTTGGAGACTATGGCTACACCTTC. Translating gives CASSYGGFGDYGYTF.